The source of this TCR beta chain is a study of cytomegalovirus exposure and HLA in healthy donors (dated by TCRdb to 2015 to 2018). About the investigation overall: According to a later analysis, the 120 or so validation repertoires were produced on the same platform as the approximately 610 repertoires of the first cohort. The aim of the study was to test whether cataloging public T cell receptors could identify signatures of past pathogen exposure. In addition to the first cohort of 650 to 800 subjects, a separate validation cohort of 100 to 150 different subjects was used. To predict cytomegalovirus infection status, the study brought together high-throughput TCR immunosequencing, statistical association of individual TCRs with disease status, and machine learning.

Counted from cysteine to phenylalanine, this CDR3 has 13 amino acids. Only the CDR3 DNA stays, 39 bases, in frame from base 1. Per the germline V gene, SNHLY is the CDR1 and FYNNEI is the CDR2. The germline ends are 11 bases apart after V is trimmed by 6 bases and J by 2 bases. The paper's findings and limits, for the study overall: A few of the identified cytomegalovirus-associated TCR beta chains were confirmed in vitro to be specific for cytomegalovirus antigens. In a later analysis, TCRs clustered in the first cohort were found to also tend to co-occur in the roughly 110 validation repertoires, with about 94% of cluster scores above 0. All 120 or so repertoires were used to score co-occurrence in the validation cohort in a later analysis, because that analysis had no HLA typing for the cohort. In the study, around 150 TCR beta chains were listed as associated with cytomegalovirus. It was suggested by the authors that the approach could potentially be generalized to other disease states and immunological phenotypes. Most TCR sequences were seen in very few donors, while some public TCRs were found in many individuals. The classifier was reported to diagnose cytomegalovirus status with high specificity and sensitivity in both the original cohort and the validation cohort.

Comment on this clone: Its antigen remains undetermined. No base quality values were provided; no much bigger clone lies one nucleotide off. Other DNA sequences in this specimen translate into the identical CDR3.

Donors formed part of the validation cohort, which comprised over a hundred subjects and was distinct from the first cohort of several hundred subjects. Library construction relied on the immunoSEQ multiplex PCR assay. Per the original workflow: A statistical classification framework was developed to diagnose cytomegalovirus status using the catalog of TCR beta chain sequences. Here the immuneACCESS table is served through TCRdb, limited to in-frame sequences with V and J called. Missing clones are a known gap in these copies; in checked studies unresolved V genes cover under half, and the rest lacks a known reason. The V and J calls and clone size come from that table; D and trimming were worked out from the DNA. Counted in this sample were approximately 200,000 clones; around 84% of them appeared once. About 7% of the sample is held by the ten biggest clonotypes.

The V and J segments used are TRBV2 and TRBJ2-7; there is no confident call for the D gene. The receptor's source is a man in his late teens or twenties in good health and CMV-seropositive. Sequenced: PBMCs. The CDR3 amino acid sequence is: CASSPGLPYEQYF. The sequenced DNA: TGTGCCAGCAGCCCCGGGTTACCCTACGAGCAGTACTTC.